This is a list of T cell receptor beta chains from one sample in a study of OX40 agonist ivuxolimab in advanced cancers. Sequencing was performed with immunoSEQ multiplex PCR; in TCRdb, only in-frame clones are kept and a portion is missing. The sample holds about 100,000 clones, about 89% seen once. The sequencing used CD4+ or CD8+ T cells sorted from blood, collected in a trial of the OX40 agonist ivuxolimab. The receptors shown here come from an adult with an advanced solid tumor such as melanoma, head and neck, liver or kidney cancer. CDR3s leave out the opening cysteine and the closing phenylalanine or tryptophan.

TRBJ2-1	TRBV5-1	ASSGGLYNEQF
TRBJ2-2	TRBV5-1	ASSLGTGAKSGELF
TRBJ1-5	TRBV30	AWSVAGPQH
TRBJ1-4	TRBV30	AWSQTGIGLF
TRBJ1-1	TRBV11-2	ASSSNLGTEAF
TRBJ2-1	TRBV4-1	ASSQGSSGRNEQF
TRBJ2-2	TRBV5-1	ASSSRTSGGVRSTGELF
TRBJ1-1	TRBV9	ASSVGGFAEAF
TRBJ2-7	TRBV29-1	SVEGGSSEQY
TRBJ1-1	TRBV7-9	ASSPPFRVGTEAF
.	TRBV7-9	ASSTRTTLPWELF
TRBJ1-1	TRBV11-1	ASSWGQGAATEAF
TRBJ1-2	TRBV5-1	ASSLDGRHNYGYT
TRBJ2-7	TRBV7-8	ASSLDGQGLGSLYEQY
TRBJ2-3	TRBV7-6	ASSPVRTDTQY
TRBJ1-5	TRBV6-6	ASSSGTGIQNQPQH
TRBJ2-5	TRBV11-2	ASSLGPGGQETQY
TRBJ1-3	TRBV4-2	ASSPRGTGNTIY
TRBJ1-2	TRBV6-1	ASSPEGVDNYGYT
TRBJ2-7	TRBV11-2	ASSSSDGRPYEQY
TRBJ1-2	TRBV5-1	ASSLAGSFYGYT
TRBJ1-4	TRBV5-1	ASSPGAKKEKLF
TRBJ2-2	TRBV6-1	ASSAWRGQGPGELF
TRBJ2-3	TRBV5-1	ASSRTVRSSTDTQY
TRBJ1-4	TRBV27	ASSREVGEKLF
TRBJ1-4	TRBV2	ASSEPGWRREKLF
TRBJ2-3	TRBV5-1	ASSVAGYSTDTQY
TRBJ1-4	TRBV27	ASTPSGRGEKLF
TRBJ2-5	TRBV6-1	ASSERPSGRETQY
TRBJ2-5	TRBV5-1	ASSLHGTSVSETQY
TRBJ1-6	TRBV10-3	ATHQGFNSPLH
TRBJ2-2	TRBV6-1	ASSARWRRGRTGELF
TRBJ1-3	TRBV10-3	AIAPGARAGVTIY
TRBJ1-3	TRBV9	ASSVSPKTGNTIY
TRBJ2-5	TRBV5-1	ASSLKGRGETQY
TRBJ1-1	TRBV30	AWTGQGVERTEAF
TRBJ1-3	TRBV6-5	ASSYSLGSSGNTIY
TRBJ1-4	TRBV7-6	ASSDRGANEKLF
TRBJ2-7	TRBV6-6	ASRGRLYEQY
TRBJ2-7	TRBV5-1	ASSLLRAPGEQY
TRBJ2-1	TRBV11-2	ASSFGLAVRNEQF
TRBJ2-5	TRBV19	ASGGTGGEETQY
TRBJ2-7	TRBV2	ASSESVKGY
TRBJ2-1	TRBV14	ASSRPGTSRPGQQF
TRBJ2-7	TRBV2	ASSVTPPDHYEQY
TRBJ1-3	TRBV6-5	ASIAPGYTIY
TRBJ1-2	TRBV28	ASSLYGYT
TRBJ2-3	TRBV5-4	ASSAGGGASRVRTDTQY
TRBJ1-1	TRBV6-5	ASSSPKRGKVGEAF
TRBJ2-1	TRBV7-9	ASSPPSINEQF
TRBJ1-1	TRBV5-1	ASSLGRVSYKEAF
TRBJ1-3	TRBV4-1	ASSQANSQLSGNTIY
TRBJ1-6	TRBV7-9	ASSLVMGQGNSPLH
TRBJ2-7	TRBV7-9	ASSPGTSGLLVSYEQY
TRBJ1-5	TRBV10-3	AIRQENNQPQH